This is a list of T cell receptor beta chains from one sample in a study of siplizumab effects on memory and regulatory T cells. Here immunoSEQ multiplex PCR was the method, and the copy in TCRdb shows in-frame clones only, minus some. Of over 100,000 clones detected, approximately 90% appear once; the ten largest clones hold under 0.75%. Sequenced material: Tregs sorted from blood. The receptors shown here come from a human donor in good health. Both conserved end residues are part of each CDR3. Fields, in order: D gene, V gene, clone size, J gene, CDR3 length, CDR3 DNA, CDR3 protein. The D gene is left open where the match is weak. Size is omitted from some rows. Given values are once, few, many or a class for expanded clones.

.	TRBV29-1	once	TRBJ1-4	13	TGCAGCGTTGCAGAGGGGCCTAATGAAAAACTGTTTTTT	CSVAEGPNEKLFF
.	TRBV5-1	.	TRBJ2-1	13	TGCGCCAGCAAGGGGTTTGGGGCCAATGAGCAGTTCTTC	CASKGFGANEQFF
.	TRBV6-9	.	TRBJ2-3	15	TGTGCCAGCAGTTATCTATCAGGGGAGACAGATACGCAGTATTTT	CASSYLSGETDTQYF
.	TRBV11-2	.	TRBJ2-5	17	TGTGCCAGCAGCCTCTCTAAGGGACTCGCTTTAGAGGAGACCCAGTACTTC	CASSLSKGLALEETQYF
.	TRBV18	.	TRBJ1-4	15	TGTGCCAGCTCACCACCGGGCAGGGGAGGAGAAAAACTGTTTTTT	CASSPPGRGGEKLFF
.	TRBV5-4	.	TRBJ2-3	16	TGTGCCAGCAGCTTGGCCCAAGGCGTAAGCACAGATACGCAGTATTTT	CASSLAQGVSTDTQYF
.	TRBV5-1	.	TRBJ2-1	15	TGCGCCAGCAGCTTGGGGGTGAGCTCCTACAATGAGCAGTTCTTC	CASSLGVSSYNEQFF
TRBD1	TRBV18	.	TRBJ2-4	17	TGTGCCAGCTCACCCCCCGGGACAGCCGGGGCCAAAAACATTCAGTACTTC	CASSPPGTAGAKNIQYF
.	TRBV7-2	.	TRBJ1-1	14	TGTGCCAGCAGCGGATACAGAAGGATCACTGAAGCTTTCTTT	CASSGYRRITEAFF
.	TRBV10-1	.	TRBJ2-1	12	TGCGCCAGCAGTGAATTCGGCCATGAGCAGTTCTTC	CASSEFGHEQFF
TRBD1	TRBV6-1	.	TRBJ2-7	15	TGTGCCAGCAGAAAAGACAGGGCCTCTGCCTACGAGCAGTACTTC	CASRKDRASAYEQYF
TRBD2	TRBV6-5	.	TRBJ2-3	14	TGTGCCATCGGACCGGGCGGGGGGATAGATACGCAGTATTTT	CAIGPGGGIDTQYF
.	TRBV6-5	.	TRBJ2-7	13	TGTGCCAGCAGTGGAAGATCTGGGTACGAGCAGTACTTC	CASSGRSGYEQYF
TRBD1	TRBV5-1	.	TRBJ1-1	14	TGCGCCAGCAGAGGGGGCTCGTCGAACACTGAAGCTTTCTTT	CASRGGSSNTEAFF
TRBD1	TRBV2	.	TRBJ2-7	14	TGTGCCAGCAGGGACAGGATGATCTCCTACGAGCAGTACTTC	CASRDRMISYEQYF
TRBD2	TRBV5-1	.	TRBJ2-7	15	TGCGCCAGCAGCCGGCAGGGACTAGCGGGAGACGAGCAGTACTTC	CASSRQGLAGDEQYF
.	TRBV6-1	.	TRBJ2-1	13	TGTGCCAGCAGTGAGGAAAGCTACAATGAGCAGTTCTTC	CASSEESYNEQFF
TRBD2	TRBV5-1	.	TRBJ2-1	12	TGCGCCAGCACTAGGGACTACGAAGAGCAGTTCTTC	CASTRDYEEQFF
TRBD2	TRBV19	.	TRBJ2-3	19	TGTGCCAGTAGTATAGAAAGCGCTAGCGGGACACCCCCCACAGATACGCAGTATTTT	CASSIESASGTPPTDTQYF
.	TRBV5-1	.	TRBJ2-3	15	TGCGCCAGCAGCTTGGCACTTTCTAGCACAGATACGCAGTATTTT	CASSLALSSTDTQYF
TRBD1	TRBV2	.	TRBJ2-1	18	TGTGCCAGCAGGGTGGGGACAGGGGGCGTAAAGTCTCTAAATGAGCAGTTCTTC	CASRVGTGGVKSLNEQFF
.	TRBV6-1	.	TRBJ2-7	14	TGTGCCAGCAGGGGTCGACAGGTTTCCTACGAGCAGTACTTC	CASRGRQVSYEQYF
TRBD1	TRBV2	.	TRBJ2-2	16	TGTGCCAGCAGTGAATATGACAGGGCTTTAACCGGGGAGCTGTTTTTT	CASSEYDRALTGELFF
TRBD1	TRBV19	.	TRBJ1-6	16	TGTGCCAGTAGTATGACAGGGATTACCTATAATTCACCCCTCCACTTT	CASSMTGITYNSPLHF
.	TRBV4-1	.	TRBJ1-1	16	TGCGCCAGCAGCCTTCGGGGGGGACGGCCGAACACTGAAGCTTTCTTT	CASSLRGGRPNTEAFF
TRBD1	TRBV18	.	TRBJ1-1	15	TGTGCCAGCTCGATACAGGGGGCGAGGGACACTGAAGCTTTCTTT	CASSIQGARDTEAFF
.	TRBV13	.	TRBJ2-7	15	TGTGCCAGCAGCTTAGGAACAGGACAGTTTTACGAGCAGTACTTC	CASSLGTGQFYEQYF
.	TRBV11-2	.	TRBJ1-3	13	TGTGCCAGCAGCGCGCTTGGTAAAAACACCATATATTTT	CASSALGKNTIYF
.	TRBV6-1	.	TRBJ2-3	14	TGTGCCAGCAGTGATCGGGATAGCACAGATACGCAGTATTTT	CASSDRDSTDTQYF
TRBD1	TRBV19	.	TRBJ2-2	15	TGTGCCAGTAGCACAGGGGGCATAAACACCGGGGAGCTGTTTTTT	CASSTGGINTGELFF
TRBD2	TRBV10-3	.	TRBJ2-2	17	TGTGCCATCAGTGAGTCCTTAGCGGGGGGTTTCACCGGGGAGCTGTTTTTT	CAISESLAGGFTGELFF
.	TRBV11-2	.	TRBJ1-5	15	TGTGCCAGCAGCTTACCAGGCGGTAGCAATCAGCCCCAGCATTTT	CASSLPGGSNQPQHF
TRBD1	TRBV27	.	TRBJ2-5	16	TGTGCCAGCAGTTCACTACTAGAGGGGGCAAGAGAGACCCAGTACTTC	CASSSLLEGARETQYF
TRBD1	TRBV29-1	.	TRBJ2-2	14	TGCAGCGCCATCGGACAGGTTAACACCGGGGAGCTGTTTTTT	CSAIGQVNTGELFF
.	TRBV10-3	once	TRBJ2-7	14	TGTGCCATCAGTGGCGGGACTCTCTCTTACGAGCAGTACTTC	CAISGGTLSYEQYF
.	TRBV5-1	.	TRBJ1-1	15	TGCGCCAGCAGCTTGTCCGGGGGAGGGGTGACTGAAGCTTTCTTT	CASSLSGGGVTEAFF
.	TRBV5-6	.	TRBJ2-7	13	TGTGCCAGCAGCTTGGGACCCTGGGACGAGCAGTACTTC	CASSLGPWDEQYF